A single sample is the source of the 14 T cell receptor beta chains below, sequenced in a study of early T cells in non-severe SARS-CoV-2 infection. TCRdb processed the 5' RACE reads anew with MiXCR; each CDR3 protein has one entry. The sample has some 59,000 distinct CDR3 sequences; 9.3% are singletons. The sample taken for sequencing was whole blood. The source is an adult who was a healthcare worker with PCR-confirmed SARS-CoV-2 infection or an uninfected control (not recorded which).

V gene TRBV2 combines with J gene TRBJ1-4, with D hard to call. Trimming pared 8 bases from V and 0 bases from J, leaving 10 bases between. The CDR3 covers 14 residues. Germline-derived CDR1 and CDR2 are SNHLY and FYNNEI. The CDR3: CASQREATNEKLFF. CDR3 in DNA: TGTGCCAGCCAAAGAGAGGCAACTAATGAAAAACTGTTTTTT.

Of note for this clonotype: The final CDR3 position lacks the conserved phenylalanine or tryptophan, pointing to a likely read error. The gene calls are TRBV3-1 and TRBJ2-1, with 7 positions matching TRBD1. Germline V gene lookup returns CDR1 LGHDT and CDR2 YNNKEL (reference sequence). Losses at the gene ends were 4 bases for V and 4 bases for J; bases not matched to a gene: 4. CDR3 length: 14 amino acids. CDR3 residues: CASSPGQVYNEQFS. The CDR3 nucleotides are TGTGCCAGCAGCCCTGGACAGGTTTACAATGAGCAGTTCTCC.

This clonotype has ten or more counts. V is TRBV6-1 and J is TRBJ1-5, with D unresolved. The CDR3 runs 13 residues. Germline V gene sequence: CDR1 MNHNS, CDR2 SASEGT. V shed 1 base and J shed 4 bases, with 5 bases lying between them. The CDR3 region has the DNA TGTGCCAGCAGTGAAGTGCCGAATCAGCCCCAGCATTTT. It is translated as CASSEVPNQPQHF.

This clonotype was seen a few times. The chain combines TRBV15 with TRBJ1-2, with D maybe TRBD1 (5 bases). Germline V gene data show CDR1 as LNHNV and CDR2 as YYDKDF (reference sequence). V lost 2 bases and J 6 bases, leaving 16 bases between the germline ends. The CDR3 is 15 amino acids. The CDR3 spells CATSRRAGTKDGYTF. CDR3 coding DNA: TGTGCCACCAGCAGACGGGCCGGGACTAAAGATGGCTACACCTTC.

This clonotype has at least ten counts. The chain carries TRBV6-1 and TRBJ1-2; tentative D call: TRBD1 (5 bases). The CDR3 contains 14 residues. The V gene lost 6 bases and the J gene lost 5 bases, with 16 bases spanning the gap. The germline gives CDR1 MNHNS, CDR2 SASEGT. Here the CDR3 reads CASRESGPGYGYTF. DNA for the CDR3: TGTGCCAGCAGAGAGTCGGGGCCGGGGTATGGCTACACCTTC.

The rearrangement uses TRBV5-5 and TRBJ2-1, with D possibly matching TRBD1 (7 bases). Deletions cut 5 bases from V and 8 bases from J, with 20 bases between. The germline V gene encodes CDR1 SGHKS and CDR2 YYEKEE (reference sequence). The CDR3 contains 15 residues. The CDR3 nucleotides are TGTGCCAGCAGTTCGGAGGGGGCGCTTACCTATGAGCAGTTCTTC. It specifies CASSSEGALTYEQFF.

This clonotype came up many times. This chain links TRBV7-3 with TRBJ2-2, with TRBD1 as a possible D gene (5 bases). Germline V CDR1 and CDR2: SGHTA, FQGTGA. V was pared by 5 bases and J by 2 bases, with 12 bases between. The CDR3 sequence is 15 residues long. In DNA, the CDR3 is TGTGCCAGCAGCCCTGGACATACAAACACCGGGGAGCTGTTTTTT. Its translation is CASSPGHTNTGELFF.

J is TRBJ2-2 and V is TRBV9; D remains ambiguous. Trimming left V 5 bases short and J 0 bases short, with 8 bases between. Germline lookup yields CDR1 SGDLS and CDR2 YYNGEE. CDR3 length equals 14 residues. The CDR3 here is CASSKSANTGELFF. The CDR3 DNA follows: TGTGCCAGCAGTAAGTCCGCGAACACCGGGGAGCTGTTTTTT. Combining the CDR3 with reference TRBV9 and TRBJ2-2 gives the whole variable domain DSGVTQTPKHLITATGQRVTLRCSPRSGDLSVYWYQQSLDQGLQFLIQYYNGEERAKGNILERFSAQQFPDLHSELNLSSLELGDSALYFCASSKSANTGELFFGEGSRLTVL.

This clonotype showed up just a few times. The CDR3 region is CASSSDRGGYEQYF. For the CDR3, the DNA is TGTGCCAGCAGCTCCGACAGAGGGGGTTACGAGCAGTACTTC. The chain carries TRBV11-2 and TRBJ2-7; weak D call: TRBD1 (6 bases). The CDR3 contains 14 residues. Trimming stripped 4 bases from V and 4 bases from J, with 14 bases between. Per germline, CDR1 SGHAT and CDR2 FQNNGV.

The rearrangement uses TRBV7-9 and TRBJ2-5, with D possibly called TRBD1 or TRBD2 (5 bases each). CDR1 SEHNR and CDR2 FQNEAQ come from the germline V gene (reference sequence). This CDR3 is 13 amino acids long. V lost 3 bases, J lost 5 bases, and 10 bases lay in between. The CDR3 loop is CASSFRGGETQYF. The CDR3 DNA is TGTGCCAGCAGCTTCCGGGGCGGCGAGACCCAGTACTTC.

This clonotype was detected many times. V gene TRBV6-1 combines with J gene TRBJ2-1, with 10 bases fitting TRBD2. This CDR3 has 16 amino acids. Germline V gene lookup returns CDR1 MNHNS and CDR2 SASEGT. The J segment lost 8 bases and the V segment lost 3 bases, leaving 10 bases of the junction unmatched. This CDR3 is CASSEQLAGNLDEQFF. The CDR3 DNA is TGTGCCAGCAGTGAGCAACTAGCGGGGAATCTCGATGAGCAGTTCTTC.

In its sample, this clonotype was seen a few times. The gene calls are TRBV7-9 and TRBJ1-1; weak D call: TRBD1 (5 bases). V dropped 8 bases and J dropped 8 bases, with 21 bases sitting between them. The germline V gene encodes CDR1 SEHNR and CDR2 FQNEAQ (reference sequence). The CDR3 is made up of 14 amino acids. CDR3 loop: CASAQTGHPGEAFF. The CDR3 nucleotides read TGTGCCAGCGCTCAAACCGGACATCCCGGGGAAGCTTTCTTT.

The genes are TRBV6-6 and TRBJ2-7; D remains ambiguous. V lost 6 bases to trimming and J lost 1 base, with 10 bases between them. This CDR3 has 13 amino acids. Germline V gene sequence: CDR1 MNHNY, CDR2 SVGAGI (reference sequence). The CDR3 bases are TGTGCCAGCAGCCTTAGAAGATCCTACGAGCAGTACTTC. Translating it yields CASSLRRSYEQYF.

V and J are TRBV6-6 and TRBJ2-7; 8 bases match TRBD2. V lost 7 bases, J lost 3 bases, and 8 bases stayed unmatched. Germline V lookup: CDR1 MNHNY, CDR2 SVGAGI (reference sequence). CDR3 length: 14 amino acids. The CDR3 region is CASKEGAGDYEQYF. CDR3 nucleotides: TGTGCCAGCAAAGAAGGAGCGGGGGACTACGAGCAGTACTTC.